The sequence of this T cell receptor beta chain was determined in a study of blood T cell repertoires in COVID-19. Study-wide context: Samples representing acute and convalescent COVID-19 were sourced from the United States, Italy and Spain. Sample material is recorded as cDNA or gDNA derived from T cells, B-cell-depleted T cells, or PBMCs.

Recruitment covered roughly 22 US areas and drew participants whose ages spanned 18 to 89 years. Original data processing: Estimation of nucleated cell counts was performed using reference gene primer amplification. TCRdb's copy holds only in-frame clones and misses some; the assay was immunoSEQ multiplex PCR. V, J and clone size reflect that table, while D and trimming were determined from the DNA. The data show approximately 220,000 clones, roughly 84% seen once. The V gene's germline CDR1 is MNHEY and CDR2 SVGAGI. Trimming cost V 2 bases and J 1 base; bases outside gene matches: 2. This CDR3 spans 14 amino acids.

The chain couples TRBV6-5 to TRBJ2-7; the match to TRBD2 covers 7 bases. This TCR was sampled from a woman in her thirties or forties who had recovered from COVID-19. Sequenced input: PBMCs or T cells enriched from blood (not recorded which). The CDR3 coding sequence is TGTGCCAGCAGTTACGCCGGGGGGTCCTACGAGCAGTACTTC. Its translation is CASSYAGGSYEQYF.